The 21 T cell receptor beta chains below come from one sample, sequenced in a study of cytomegalovirus exposure and HLA in healthy donors. The study ran its PCR with 60 Vbeta and 13 Jbeta primers. Profiled with immunoSEQ multiplex PCR; TCRdb holds only in-frame clones, not every one. This sample has more than 95,000 clones, with more than 15% found just once. The sequenced material came from PBMCs. These TCRs come from a female donor in good health and CMV-seropositive.

This clone was detected a few times. V and J are TRBV7-2 and TRBJ2-1; 11 bases line up with TRBD2. CDR1 SGHTA and CDR2 FQGNSA come from the germline V gene. With 6 bases clipped from V and 4 bases from J, the junction kept 5 bases outside the gene matches. The CDR3 contains 15 residues. CDR3 nucleotides: TGTGCCAGCAGGATCCTAGCGGGGGGTTACAATGAGCAGTTCTTC. Protein: CASRILAGGYNEQFF.

This clone has more than one count but fewer than ten. This sequence joins TRBV30 and TRBJ1-1; D is undetermined. Trimming took 4 bases from V and 0 from J, leaving 21 bases between them. The germline gives CDR1 GTSNPN, CDR2 SVGIG (reference sequence). The CDR3 spans 17 residues. CDR3 sequence: CAWIAEVRGSMNTEAFF. The CDR3 DNA is TGTGCCTGGATAGCCGAAGTACGGGGATCGATGAACACTGAAGCTTTCTTT.

The rearrangement joins TRBV12-2 to TRBJ2-7; the table names TRBD1, a call not compared with the DNA. TRBV12-2 is reported as a pseudogene. The CDR3 is 17 amino acids. CDR3 DNA: TGTGCAAGTCGCTTAGAAGGCCACACAGGGGGGCACTACGAGCAGTACTTC. Protein sequence: CASRLEGHTGGHYEQYF.

There are a few counts of this clone. V is TRBV5-1 and J is TRBJ2-1; 9 bases are a match to TRBD2. Germline loops: CDR1 SGHRS, CDR2 YFSETQ. The J segment lost 3 bases and the V segment lost 0 bases, leaving 4 bases of the junction unmatched. This CDR3 is built from 16 residues. For the CDR3, the DNA is TGCGCCAGCAGCTTGGTTTTTAGCGGGGGCTACAATGAGCAGTTCTTC. This codes for CASSLVFSGGYNEQFF. Using reference TRBV5-1 and TRBJ2-1 for the parts outside the CDR3, the full variable domain is KAGVTQTPRYLIKTRGQQVTLSCSPISGHRSVSWYQQTPGQGLQFLFEYFSETQRNKGNFPGRFSGRQFSNSRSEMNVSTLELGDSALYLCASSLVFSGGYNEQFFGPGTRLTVL.

This clone appeared a few times. The genes are TRBV7-2 and TRBJ2-3; no firm D call. The V and J ends lost 5 bases and 2 bases respectively, with 5 bases between them. The CDR3 is 12 residues long. The germline gives CDR1 SGHTA, CDR2 FQGNSA. CDR3 amino acids: CASSTFTDTQYF. CDR3 in DNA: TGTGCCAGCAGCACTTTCACAGATACGCAGTATTTT.

The chain employs TRBV5-6 and TRBJ1-3; a possible D gene is TRBD1 (5 bases). Germline V CDR1 and CDR2: SGHDT, YYEEEE. V shed 2 bases and J shed 3 bases, with 9 bases lying between them. This CDR3 has 14 amino acids. This CDR3 is CASSFQGYGNTIYF. CDR3 in DNA: TGTGCCAGCAGCTTCCAGGGCTATGGAAACACCATATATTTT.

This rearrangement joins TRBV9 to TRBJ2-2; 10 bases fit TRBD1. After removal of 8 bases from V and 2 bases from J, the junction contained 9 bases not matched to a gene. This CDR3 comprises 16 residues. Germline V gene data show CDR1 as SGDLS and CDR2 as YYNGEE. As DNA, the CDR3 is TGTGCCAGTGAGACAGGGGGCCTTTATAACACCGGGGAGCTGTTTTTT. It encodes CASETGGLYNTGELFF.

The chain employs TRBV5-1 and TRBJ2-5; TRBD1 might be the D (6 bases). Germline CDR1 and CDR2: SGHRS and YFSETQ. Trimming took off 4 bases at V and 5 bases at J, with 15 bases between the two ends. The CDR3 contains 14 residues. Written as DNA, the CDR3 is TGCGCCAGCAGCCCCGGACAGTTTGGGGAGACCCAGTACTTC. Its translation is CASSPGQFGETQYF.

There are a few counts of this clone. The chain links TRBV2 to TRBJ1-5, with D possibly being TRBD1 (6 bases). CDR3 length: 11 residues. The germline CDR1 and CDR2 sequences are SNHLY and FYNNEI. Trimming removed 8 bases from V and 8 bases from J, with 10 bases in between. CDR3 coding DNA: TGTGCCAGCTCCCAGGGGAAGCCCCAGCATTTT. This sequence encodes CASSQGKPQHF.

This clone was seen a few times. The V call is TRBV29-1, the J call TRBJ2-3; 9 nucleotides line up with TRBD2. The CDR3 has 16 residues. The ends lost 7 bases at V and 8 bases at J; junction bases unmatched: 19. The germline gives CDR1 SQVTM, CDR2 ANQGSEA. The CDR3 here is CSAGRQFLAGGRTQYF. Here the CDR3 DNA reads TGCAGCGCCGGGAGACAGTTCTTGGCGGGAGGGCGTACGCAGTATTTT.

This clone has more than one count but fewer than ten. The chain links TRBV29-1 to TRBJ1-1, with 8 bases that match TRBD1. This CDR3 region has 15 residues. After removal of 2 bases from V and 3 bases from J, the junction contained 8 bases not matched to a gene. Germline values: CDR1 SQVTM, CDR2 ANQGSEA. The CDR3 loop reads CSVESSGGWDTEAFF. As DNA, the CDR3 is TGCAGCGTTGAATCCTCAGGGGGCTGGGACACTGAAGCTTTCTTT.

This clone came up a few times. J is TRBJ1-2 and V is TRBV19, with a possible D match to TRBD1 (6 bases). Between the trimmed V and J ends, which lost 3 bases and 4 bases, there was a span of 9 bases. CDR1 and CDR2 from the germline V gene are LNHDA and SQIVND (reference sequence). The CDR3 contains 13 residues. CDR3 protein: CASSIGTPYGYTF. As DNA, the CDR3 is TGTGCCAGTAGTATTGGGACACCCTATGGCTACACCTTC.

The chain uses TRBV2 and TRBJ2-3, with a possible D match to TRBD2 (5 bases). CDR3 length: 14 residues. CDR1 and CDR2 from the germline V gene are SNHLY and FYNNEI. V was trimmed by 1 base and J by 3 bases, leaving 8 bases between them. The CDR3 spells CASSEGPGTDTQYF. The CDR3 DNA reads as TGTGCCAGCAGTGAAGGGCCGGGAACAGATACGCAGTATTTT.

This clone was seen a few times. The gene calls are TRBV19 and TRBJ1-5; 11 positions agree with TRBD1. After removal of 5 bases from V and 3 bases from J, the junction contained 9 bases not matched to a gene. The CDR3 has 17 residues. The V gene's germline CDR1 is LNHDA and CDR2 SQIVND (reference sequence). CDR3 nucleotides: TGTGCCAGTAGTCTACACCGGGACAGGGGGTTCAATCAGCCCCAGCATTTT. This codes for CASSLHRDRGFNQPQHF.

This clone came up a few times. The chain uses TRBV5-5 and TRBJ1-1, with D possibly being TRBD1 (5 bases). The germline CDR1 and CDR2 sequences are SGHKS and YYEKEE (reference sequence). The CDR3 length is 13 residues. V lost 4 bases and J lost 3, with 10 bases in between. CDR3 amino acids: CASSLGRYTEAFF. The DNA of the CDR3 is TGTGCCAGCAGCCTGGGGCGGTACACTGAAGCTTTCTTT. The complete variable domain, with remaining parts taken from reference TRBV5-5 and TRBJ1-1, reads DAGVTQSPTHLIKTRGQQVTLRCSPISGHKSVSWYQQVLGQGPQFIFQYYEKEERGRGNFPDRFSARQFPNYSSELNVNALLLGDSALYLCASSLGRYTEAFFGQGTRLTVV.

The chain carries TRBV15 and TRBJ1-5; D perhaps matches TRBD1 (5 bases). In germline, CDR1 is LNHNV, CDR2 YYDKDF (reference sequence). V lost 4 bases to trimming and J lost 0 bases, with 13 bases between them. The CDR3 is 16 amino acids. CDR3 loop: CATSKGETNSNQPQHF. In DNA form, the CDR3 reads TGTGCCACCAGCAAAGGGGAAACTAATAGCAATCAGCCCCAGCATTTT.

With respect to this clone: A junction boundary mismatches the germline segment, possibly from a read error. The V call is TRBV2, the J call TRBJ2-7, with D hard to call. Germline V CDR1 and CDR2: SNHLY, FYNNEI. The CDR3 spans 10 residues. In DNA form, the CDR3 reads TGTGCCAGCAGTGAATACGAGAAGTACTTT. Protein product: CASSEYEKYF.

This clone was picked up a small number of times. This chain connects TRBV7-2 to TRBJ1-2; 10 bases align to TRBD1. This CDR3 contains 17 residues. The V and J ends lost 5 bases and 0 bases, in that order; junction bases with no gene match: 9. The germline CDR1 and CDR2 sequences are SGHTA and FQGNSA. This chain's CDR3 is CASSPGTGVYTNYGYTF. CDR3 DNA sequence: TGTGCCAGCAGCCCCGGGACAGGGGTGTATACTAACTATGGCTACACCTTC.

CDR3 loop: CASSILSSGTSRDPDTQYF. The CDR3 nucleotides read TGTGCCAGTAGTATTCTTTCTAGCGGGACGTCCAGGGATCCAGATACGCAGTATTTT. The rearrangement links TRBV19 to TRBJ2-3, with 9 bases aligning to TRBD2. The germline CDR1 and CDR2 sequences are LNHDA and SQIVND (reference sequence). The CDR3 consists of 19 residues. Unmatched junction bases numbered 17, after V lost 3 bases and J lost 4 bases.

The chain couples TRBV5-1 to TRBJ2-5; D possibly corresponds to TRBD1 (6 bases). Germline V gene sequence: CDR1 SGHRS, CDR2 YFSETQ. Trimming took off 3 bases at V and 5 bases at J, with 11 bases between the two ends. The CDR3 totals 13 residues. The CDR3 bases are TGCGCCAGCAGCTCTCAGGGGTCGGAGACCCAGTACTTC. Encoded protein: CASSSQGSETQYF. Full variable domain (remainder filled in from reference TRBV5-1 and TRBJ2-5): KAGVTQTPRYLIKTRGQQVTLSCSPISGHRSVSWYQQTPGQGLQFLFEYFSETQRNKGNFPGRFSGRQFSNSRSEMNVSTLELGDSALYLCASSSQGSETQYFGPGTRLLVL.

The sample holds a few counts of this clone. This chain uses TRBV2 with TRBJ2-3, with 10 bases lining up with TRBD2. CDR3 size: 14 residues. Germline values: CDR1 SNHLY, CDR2 FYNNEI. After removal of 6 bases from V and 4 bases from J, the junction contained 4 bases not matched to a gene. The CDR3 nucleotides read TGTGCCAGCAGACTAGCGGGACCCCCAGATACGCAGTATTTT. Translation gives CASRLAGPPDTQYF.